Listed below are T cell receptor beta chains from one sample, sequenced in a study of cytomegalovirus exposure and HLA in healthy donors. Here immunoSEQ multiplex PCR was the method, and the copy in TCRdb shows in-frame clones only, minus some. This sample has 69,000 or so clones, with around 76% found just once. Sequencing was carried out using PBMCs. The origin of the receptors is a man between 18 and 35 years old in good health and CMV-seronegative. Each CDR3 is given with its conserved first and last residue. A D gene is named only where the DNA matches it firmly. Size tells how often a clone was seen (once, few, many) or the class of an expanded clone, and some rows leave it out.

clone_size,d_call,j_call,v_call,cdr3_nt,cdr3_aa
.,.,TRBJ1-1,TRBV7-9,TGTGCCAGCAACCCGGGACAATCGAACACTGAAGCTTTCTTT,CASNPGQSNTEAFF
.,TRBD2,TRBJ2-5,TRBV15,TGTGCCACCAGCGACCCCTCGGGGGGGGAGACCCAGTACTTC,CATSDPSGGETQYF
.,.,TRBJ1-5,TRBV19,TGTGCCAGTAGTATACCGGGGGGCGGTCAGCCCCAGCATTTT,CASSIPGGGQPQHF
.,TRBD1,TRBJ1-4,TRBV15,TGTGCCACCAGCAGAGTACGGACAGGGGGTGAAAAACTGTTTTTT,CATSRVRTGGEKLFF
.,.,TRBJ2-3,TRBV5-1,TGCGCCAGCAGCTTGGCCCCATTCGTGGGAGGCACAGATACGCAGTATTTT,CASSLAPFVGGTDTQYF
.,TRBD1,TRBJ1-4,TRBV11-2,TGTGCCAGCAGCCGACCAAAGACAGGGAAGGTCCGGGAAAAACTGTTTTTT,CASSRPKTGKVREKLFF
few,.,TRBJ1-2,TRBV28,TGTGCCAGCAGTCGTCGACAGGGCTACACCTTC,CASSRRQGYTF
.,.,TRBJ2-1,TRBV27,TGTGCCAGCAGAACAGGGAAGCTGGTCTCCTACAATGAGCAGTTCTTC,CASRTGKLVSYNEQFF
.,.,TRBJ2-2,TRBV5-6,TGTGCCAGCAGCTTGGCCCCAGGGACCGGGGAGCTGTTTTTT,CASSLAPGTGELFF
.,TRBD1,TRBJ1-5,TRBV2,TGTGCCAGCAGTGAAGTGATTTGGCAGGGGGTGGGCCATCAGCCCCAGCATTTT,CASSEVIWQGVGHQPQHF
.,.,TRBJ2-4,TRBV7-9,TGTGCCAGCAGCTTAGGGGCCTTAGCGGTGAACATTCAGTACTTC,CASSLGALAVNIQYF
few,TRBD1,TRBJ1-3,TRBV11-2,TGTGCCAGCAGCTTTCGACAGGGACTCCTCTCTGGAAACACCATATATTTT,CASSFRQGLLSGNTIYF
.,TRBD2,TRBJ2-1,TRBV27,TGTGCCAGCAGCCTACTAGCGGGGGGCCACAATGAGCAGTTCTTC,CASSLLAGGHNEQFF
.,TRBD1,TRBJ2-6,TRBV30,TGTGCCGTCCCGGGACAGGACTCTGGGGCCAACGTCCTGACTTTC,CAVPGQDSGANVLTF
.,.,TRBJ1-3,TRBV9,TGTGCCAGCAGCGTAAGCAGGGAGGACTCTGGAAACACCATATATTTT,CASSVSREDSGNTIYF
.,TRBD2,TRBJ2-5,TRBV7-2,TGTGCCAGCAGCTTAGGGGCGGGGGGGCCAGGAGAGACCCAGTACTTC,CASSLGAGGPGETQYF